The clone carrying this TCR beta chain was detected a few times. Its antigen is unidentified. This specimen belongs to a study of blood T cells in healthy people across ages. The study's findings and limits: Considered underestimates were the diversity estimates obtained from one million T cells. In these data, TCR beta diversity tracked strongly with naive T cell percentage.

Next came a second PCR, run for 7 to 11 cycles, which used a sample-barcoded 5' primer along with a J-beta primer mix. TCRdb called the 5' RACE reads again in MiXCR, with one record for every CDR3 protein. The sample has about 970,000 distinct CDR3 sequences, roughly 51% seen once. The CDR3 is 14 residues long. The junction had 7 bases not matched to a gene; V was cut back by 2 bases and J by 6 bases. Per the germline V gene, CDR1 is LGHDT and CDR2 is YNNKEL (reference sequence). Each sample had at least 6 million PBMCs isolated. The source is a woman between 55 and 75 years old in good health. Sequenced input: blood. The chain combines TRBV3-1 with TRBJ2-7; 7 nucleotides match TRBD1. CDR3 sequence: CASSQITGAGEQYF. Here the CDR3 DNA reads TGTGCCAGCAGCCAAATTACAGGGGCGGGCGAGCAGTACTTC.